This section outlines one TCR beta chain sequence together with its context. Sequencing used immunoSEQ multiplex PCR; TCRdb keeps in-frame clones, though not all of them. The sample consists of about 110,000 clones, about 85% of them appearing once. The sample comes from a study of blood T cell repertoires in COVID-19. Whole-study context: Both acute and convalescent COVID-19 samples were obtained from the United States, Italy and Spain.

The CDR3 loop spans 16 amino acids. Germline CDR1 reads MGHRA; CDR2 reads YSYEKL. Trimming took 2 bases from V and 4 from J, leaving 15 bases between them. V usage is TRBV4-1 and J usage is TRBJ1-5; D perhaps matches TRBD1 (5 bases). The origin of this receptor is a human donor in a cohort sampled during active COVID-19. The sequenced sample consisted of peripheral blood. This CDR3 reads CASSQPWEGLNQPQHF. For the CDR3, the DNA is TGCGCCAGCAGCCAACCCTGGGAGGGACTGAATCAGCCCCAGCATTTT.